This is a list of T cell receptor beta chains from one sample in a study of control samples from healthy donors and cancer patients. Measured with immunoSEQ multiplex PCR; TCRdb has only the in-frame clones, and not every one. The repertoire holds approximately 150,000 clones, 91% seen once, with approximately 6.8% in the top ten. Sequencing was carried out using blood. Source of these receptors: a man between 18 and 29 years old in good health. CDR3s include the opening cysteine and the closing phenylalanine or tryptophan. Fields, in order: V gene, D gene, J gene, clone size, CDR3 protein, CDR3 DNA. A D gene is named only where the DNA matches it firmly. Expanded clones are given a class, and other clones once, few, many or no size at all.

>TRBV7-6|.|TRBJ2-5|.
CASSFRHGAQETQYF
TGTGCCAGCAGCTTCCGACATGGGGCACAAGAGACCCAGTACTTC
>TRBV4-1|TRBD2|TRBJ2-1|.
CASSQGLAGPEQFF
TGCGCCAGCAGCCAAGGACTAGCGGGGCCCGAGCAGTTCTTC
>TRBV10-3|.|TRBJ1-1|.
CAIQDPQKGNTEAFF
TGTGCCATCCAGGATCCTCAAAAGGGGAACACTGAAGCTTTCTTT
>TRBV7-2|.|TRBJ1-3|.
CASRPDTSGNTIYF
TGTGCCAGCAGGCCAGACACTTCTGGAAACACCATATATTTT
>TRBV9|.|TRBJ2-7|.
CASSLGTSSYEQYF
TGTGCCAGCAGCTTAGGGACGTCTTCCTACGAGCAGTACTTC
>TRBV7-9|.|TRBJ1-2|.
CATLPLGISTNYGYTF
TGTGCCACTTTACCCTTGGGAATCTCAACTAACTATGGCTACACCTTC
>TRBV6-1|.|TRBJ1-2|.
CASSEGQTLVYGYTF
TGTGCCAGCAGTGAAGGCCAGACTCTAGTCTATGGCTACACCTTC
>TRBV3-1/TRBV3-2|.|TRBJ2-1|once
CASSQGRLAYNEQFF
TGTGCCAGCAGCCAAGGCCGGCTAGCGTACAATGAGCAGTTCTTC
>TRBV23-1|.|TRBJ2-3|.
CASSQLTVKTSTDTQYF
TGCGCCAGCAGTCAACTAACAGTCAAAACTAGCACAGATACGCAGTATTTT
>TRBV4-1|.|TRBJ1-2|.
CASSQDRHGYTF
TGCGCCAGCAGCCAAGATCGTCATGGCTACACCTTC
>TRBV7-2|.|TRBJ1-3|.
CASSLFLGSGNTIYF
TGTGCCAGCAGCTTGTTTTTAGGCTCTGGAAACACCATATATTTT
>TRBV15|TRBD1|TRBJ1-2|.
CATSQRRDSYGYTF
TGTGCCACCAGCCAGCGAAGGGACAGCTATGGCTACACCTTC
>TRBV7-2|.|TRBJ1-6|.
CASTNRELHSPLHF
TGTGCCAGCACCAACAGGGAGCTCCATTCACCCCTCCACTTT
>TRBV7-2|TRBD2|TRBJ2-1|.
CASSLVDSGGTYNEQFF
TGTGCCAGCAGCTTAGTTGATAGCGGGGGGACCTACAATGAGCAGTTCTTC
>TRBV3-1/TRBV3-2|.|TRBJ2-4|.
CASSPIRGGVGKNIQYF
TGTGCCAGCAGCCCCATCCGAGGGGGAGTTGGCAAAAACATTCAGTACTTC
>TRBV10-3|.|TRBJ1-2|.
CAIAGNNYGYTF
TGTGCCATTGCCGGGAATAACTATGGCTACACCTTC
>TRBV5-1|.|TRBJ2-7|.
CASSLRGGPLYEQYF
TGCGCCAGCAGCTTGCGAGGGGGGCCACTCTACGAGCAGTACTTC
>TRBV19|.|TRBJ1-3|.
CASSLTGTLSGNTIYF
TGTGCCAGTAGTTTGACCGGGACTCTCTCTGGAAACACCATATATTTT
>TRBV7-2|TRBD2|TRBJ2-7|.
CASSLRPSGPYEQYF
TGTGCCAGCAGCTTACGTCCTAGCGGACCCTACGAGCAGTACTTC
>TRBV18|.|TRBJ1-5|few
CASSRTDREPQHF
TGTGCCAGCTCACGTACAGATAGGGAGCCCCAGCATTTT
>TRBV7-3|.|TRBJ2-7|.
CASSLLFPQSCF
TGTGCCAGCAGCTTATTATTCCCCCAGTCTTGCTTC
>TRBV23-1|TRBD2|TRBJ2-3|.
CASSLTSGGAVSGDTQYF
TGCGCCAGCAGTCTGACTAGCGGGGGGGCCGTTTCGGGAGATACGCAGTATTTT
>TRBV10-3|TRBD1|TRBJ2-3|.
CAISRTGRTDTQYF
TGTGCCATCAGCCGGACAGGTCGCACAGATACGCAGTATTTT
>TRBV2|.|TRBJ2-5|.
CASSESVGGTTTQYF
TGTGCCAGCAGTGAATCAGTGGGGGGTACCACGACCCAGTACTTC
>TRBV5-1|.|TRBJ1-1|.
CASSLYRGINTEAFF
TGCGCCAGCAGCTTATACCGAGGGATCAACACTGAAGCTTTCTTT
>TRBV19|.|TRBJ1-5|.
CASTGVSNQPQHF
TGTGCCAGTACGGGGGTTAGCAATCAGCCCCAGCATTTT
>TRBV5-8|.|TRBJ1-2|.
CASSLGAVYGYTF
TGTGCCAGCAGCTTGGGTGCTGTCTATGGCTACACCTTC
>TRBV16|.|TRBJ1-1|.
CASSQLGASNTEAFF
TGTGCCAGCAGCCAATTGGGAGCCTCGAACACTGAAGCTTTCTTT
>TRBV5-5|.|TRBJ2-7|.
CASSLATGPYEQYF
TGTGCCAGCAGCTTGGCAACGGGCCCCTACGAGCAGTACTTC
>TRBV3-1/TRBV3-2|.|TRBJ1-2|.
CASAKDSFRGYTF
TGTGCCAGTGCCAAGGACAGCTTTCGGGGCTACACCTTC
>TRBV7-3|.|TRBJ2-3|.
CASALHPGVSTDTQYF
TGTGCCAGCGCCCTGCACCCCGGGGTTAGCACAGATACGCAGTATTTT
>TRBV20-1|.|TRBJ1-3|.
CSASTGGNTIYF
TGCAGTGCTAGTACGGGGGGAAACACCATATATTTT
>TRBV12-3/TRBV12-4|.|TRBJ1-4|.
CASGWKNNEKLFF
TGTGCCAGCGGATGGAAAAATAATGAAAAACTGTTTTTT
>TRBV5-4|.|TRBJ2-5|.
CASSRPGTSKETQYF
TGTGCCAGCAGTCGTCCCGGGACAAGCAAAGAGACCCAGTACTTC
>TRBV9|.|TRBJ1-2|.
CASSAGTPNYGYTF
TGTGCCAGCAGCGCGGGGACACCTAACTATGGCTACACCTTC
>TRBV6-6|.|TRBJ2-5|.
CASRTGSLQETQYF
TGTGCCAGCAGAACAGGAAGCCTCCAAGAGACCCAGTACTTC
>TRBV7-9|TRBD1|TRBJ1-2|few
CASSSQGNYGYTF
TGTGCCAGCAGCTCACAGGGGAACTATGGCTACACCTTC
>TRBV4-1|.|TRBJ1-1|.
CASSQWVSDTEAFF
TGCGCCAGCAGCCAATGGGTATCGGACACTGAAGCTTTCTTT
>TRBV11-2|TRBD2|TRBJ2-7|.
CASSPTSGSSYEQYF
TGTGCCAGCAGCCCGACTAGCGGAAGCTCCTACGAGCAGTACTTC
>TRBV7-6|.|TRBJ2-7|.
CASSQGGTSSSYEQYF
TGTGCCAGCAGCCAGGGGGGTACATCTAGCTCCTACGAGCAGTACTTC
>TRBV19|.|TRBJ1-4|.
CASNEQGGEKLFF
TGTGCCAGTAATGAACAGGGAGGTGAAAAACTGTTTTTT
>TRBV4-2|TRBD2|TRBJ2-2|.
CASRVAGGTGELFF
TGTGCCAGCAGGGTAGCGGGGGGTACCGGGGAGCTGTTTTTT